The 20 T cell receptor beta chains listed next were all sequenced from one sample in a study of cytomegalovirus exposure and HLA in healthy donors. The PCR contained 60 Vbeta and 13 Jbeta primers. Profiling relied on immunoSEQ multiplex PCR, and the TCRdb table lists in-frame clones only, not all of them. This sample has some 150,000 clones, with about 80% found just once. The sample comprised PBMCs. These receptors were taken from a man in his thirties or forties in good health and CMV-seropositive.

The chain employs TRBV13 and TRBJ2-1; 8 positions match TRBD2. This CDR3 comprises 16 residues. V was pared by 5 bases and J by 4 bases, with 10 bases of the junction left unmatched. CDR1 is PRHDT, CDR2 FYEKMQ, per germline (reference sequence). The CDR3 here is CASSEIAGTSYNEQFF. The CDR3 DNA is TGTGCCAGCAGCGAGATAGCGGGGACCTCTTACAATGAGCAGTTCTTC.

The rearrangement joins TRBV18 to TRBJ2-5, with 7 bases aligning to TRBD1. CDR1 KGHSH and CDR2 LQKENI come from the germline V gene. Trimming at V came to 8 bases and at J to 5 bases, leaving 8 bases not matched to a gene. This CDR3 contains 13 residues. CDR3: CASRGTGVETQYF. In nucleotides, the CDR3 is TGTGCCAGCCGGGGCACAGGGGTTGAGACCCAGTACTTC.

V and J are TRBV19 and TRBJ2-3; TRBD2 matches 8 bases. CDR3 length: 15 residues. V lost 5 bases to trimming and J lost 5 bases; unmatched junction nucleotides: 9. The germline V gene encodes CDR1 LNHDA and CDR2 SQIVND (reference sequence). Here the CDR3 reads CASSGRAGAQDTQYF. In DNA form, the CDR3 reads TGTGCCAGTAGTGGTCGAGCGGGGGCCCAAGATACGCAGTATTTT.

The CDR3 loop reads CASSLETYEQYF. DNA of the CDR3: TGTGCCAGCAGTTTGGAGACCTACGAGCAGTACTTC. This rearrangement joins TRBV28 to TRBJ2-7, with D hard to call. The germline V and J ends were trimmed by 3 bases and 2 bases, with 5 bases remaining between them. CDR3 length: 12 amino acids. CDR1 MDHEN and CDR2 SYDVKM come from the germline V gene.

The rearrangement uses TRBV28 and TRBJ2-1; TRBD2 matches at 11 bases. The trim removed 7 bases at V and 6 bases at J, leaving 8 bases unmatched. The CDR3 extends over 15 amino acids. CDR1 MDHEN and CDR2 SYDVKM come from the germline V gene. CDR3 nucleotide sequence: TGTGCCAGCACCACTCTAGCGGGGGGTTTCAATGAGCAGTTCTTC. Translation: CASTTLAGGFNEQFF.

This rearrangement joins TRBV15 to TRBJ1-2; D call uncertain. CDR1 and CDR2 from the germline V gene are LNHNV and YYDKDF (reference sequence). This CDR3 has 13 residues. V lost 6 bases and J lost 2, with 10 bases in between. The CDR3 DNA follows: TGTGCCACCAGTTCGACACTCAACTATGGCTACACCTTC. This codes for CATSSTLNYGYTF.

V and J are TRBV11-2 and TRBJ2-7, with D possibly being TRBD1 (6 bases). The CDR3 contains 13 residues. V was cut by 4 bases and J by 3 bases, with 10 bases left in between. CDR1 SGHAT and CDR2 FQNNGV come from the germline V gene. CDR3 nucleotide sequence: TGTGCCAGCAGCTCGGACAGAGACTACGAGCAGTACTTC. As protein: CASSSDRDYEQYF. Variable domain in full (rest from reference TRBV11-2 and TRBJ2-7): EAGVAQSPRYKIIEKRQSVAFWCNPISGHATLYWYQQILGQGPKLLIQFQNNGVVDDSQLPKDRFSAERLKGVDSTLKIQPAKLEDSAVYLCASSSDRDYEQYFGPGTRLTVT.

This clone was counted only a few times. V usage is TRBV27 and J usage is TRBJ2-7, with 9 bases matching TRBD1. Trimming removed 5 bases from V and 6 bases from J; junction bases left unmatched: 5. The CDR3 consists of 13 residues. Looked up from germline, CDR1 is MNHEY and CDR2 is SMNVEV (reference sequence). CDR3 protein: CASSPGTGFEQYF. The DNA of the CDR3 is TGTGCCAGCAGTCCCGGGACAGGGTTCGAGCAGTACTTC.

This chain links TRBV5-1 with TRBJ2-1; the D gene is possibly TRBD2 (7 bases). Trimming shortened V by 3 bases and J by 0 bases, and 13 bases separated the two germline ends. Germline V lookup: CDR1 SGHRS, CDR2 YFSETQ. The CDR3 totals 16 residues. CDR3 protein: CASSWEGGLSYNEQFF. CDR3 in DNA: TGCGCCAGCAGCTGGGAGGGGGGCCTCTCCTACAATGAGCAGTTCTTC. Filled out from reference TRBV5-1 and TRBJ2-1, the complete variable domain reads KAGVTQTPRYLIKTRGQQVTLSCSPISGHRSVSWYQQTPGQGLQFLFEYFSETQRNKGNFPGRFSGRQFSNSRSEMNVSTLELGDSALYLCASSWEGGLSYNEQFFGPGTRLTVL.

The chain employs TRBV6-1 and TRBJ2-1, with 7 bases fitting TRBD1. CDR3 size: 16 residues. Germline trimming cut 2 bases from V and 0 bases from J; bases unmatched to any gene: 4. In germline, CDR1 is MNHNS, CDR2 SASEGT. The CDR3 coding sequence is TGTGCCAGCAGTGAATTGGGACAGAGCTCCTACAATGAGCAGTTCTTC. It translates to CASSELGQSSYNEQFF.

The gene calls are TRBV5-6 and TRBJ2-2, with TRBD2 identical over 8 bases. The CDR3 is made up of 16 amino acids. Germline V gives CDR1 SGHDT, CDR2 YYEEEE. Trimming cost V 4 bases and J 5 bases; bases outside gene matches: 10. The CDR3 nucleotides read TGTGCCAGCAGCCTACGGACTAGCAGGGTGACCGGGGAGCTGTTTTTT. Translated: CASSLRTSRVTGELFF.

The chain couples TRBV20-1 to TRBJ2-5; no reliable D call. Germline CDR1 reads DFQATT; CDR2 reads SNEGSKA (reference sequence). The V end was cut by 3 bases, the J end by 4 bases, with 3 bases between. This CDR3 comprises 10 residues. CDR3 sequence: CSASLETQYF. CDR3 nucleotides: TGCAGTGCTAGTCTAGAGACCCAGTACTTC.

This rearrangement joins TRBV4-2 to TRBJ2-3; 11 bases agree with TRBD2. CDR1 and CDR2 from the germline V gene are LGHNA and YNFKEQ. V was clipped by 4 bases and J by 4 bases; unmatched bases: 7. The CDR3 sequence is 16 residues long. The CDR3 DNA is TGTGCCAGCAGCCTAGCCACTAGCGGGGGAGCAGATACGCAGTATTTT. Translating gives CASSLATSGGADTQYF.

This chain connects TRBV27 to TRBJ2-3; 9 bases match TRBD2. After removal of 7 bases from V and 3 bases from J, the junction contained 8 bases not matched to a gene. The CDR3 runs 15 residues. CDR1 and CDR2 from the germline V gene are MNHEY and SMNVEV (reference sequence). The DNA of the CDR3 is TGTGCCAGCACCTCCCTAGCGGGGCTGACAGATACGCAGTATTTT. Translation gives CASTSLAGLTDTQYF.

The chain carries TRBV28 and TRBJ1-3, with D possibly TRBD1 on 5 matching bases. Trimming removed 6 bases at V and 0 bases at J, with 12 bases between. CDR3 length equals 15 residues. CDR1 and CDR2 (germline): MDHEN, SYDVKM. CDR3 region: CASSTTGLSGNTIYF. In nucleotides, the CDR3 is TGTGCCAGCAGCACTACAGGTCTCTCTGGAAACACCATATATTTT. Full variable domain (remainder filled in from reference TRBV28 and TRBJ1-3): DVKVTQSSRYLVKRTGEKVFLECVQDMDHENMFWYRQDPGLGLRLIYFSYDVKMKEKGDIPEGYSVSREKKERFSLILESASTNQTSMYLCASSTTGLSGNTIYFGEGSWLTVV.

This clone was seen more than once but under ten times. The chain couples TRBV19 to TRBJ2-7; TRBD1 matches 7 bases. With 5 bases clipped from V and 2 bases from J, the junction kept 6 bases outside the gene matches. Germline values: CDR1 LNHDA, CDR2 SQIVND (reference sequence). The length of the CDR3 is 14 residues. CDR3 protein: CASSPRQGAYEQYF. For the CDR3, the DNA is TGTGCCAGTAGTCCCAGACAGGGAGCCTACGAGCAGTACTTC.

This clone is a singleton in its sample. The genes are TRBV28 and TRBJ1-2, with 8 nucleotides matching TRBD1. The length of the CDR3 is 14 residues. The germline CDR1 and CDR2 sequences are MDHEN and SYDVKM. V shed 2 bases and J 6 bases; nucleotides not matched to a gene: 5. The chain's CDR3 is CASSLGTGSNGYTF. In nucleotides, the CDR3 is TGTGCCAGCAGTTTAGGGACAGGCTCTAATGGCTACACCTTC.

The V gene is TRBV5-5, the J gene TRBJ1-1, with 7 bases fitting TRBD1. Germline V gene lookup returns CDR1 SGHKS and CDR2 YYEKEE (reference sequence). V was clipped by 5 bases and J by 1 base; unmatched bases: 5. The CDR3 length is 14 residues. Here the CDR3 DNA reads TGTGCCAGCAGGACAGGGAATAGGAACACTGAAGCTTTCTTT. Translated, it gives CASRTGNRNTEAFF.

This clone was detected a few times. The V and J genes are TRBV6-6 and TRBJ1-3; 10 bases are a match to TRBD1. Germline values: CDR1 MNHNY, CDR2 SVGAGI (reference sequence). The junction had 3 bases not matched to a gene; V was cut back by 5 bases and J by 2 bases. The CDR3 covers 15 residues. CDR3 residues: CASSQDRGTGNTIYF. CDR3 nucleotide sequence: TGTGCCAGCAGTCAGGACAGGGGGACTGGAAACACCATATATTTT.

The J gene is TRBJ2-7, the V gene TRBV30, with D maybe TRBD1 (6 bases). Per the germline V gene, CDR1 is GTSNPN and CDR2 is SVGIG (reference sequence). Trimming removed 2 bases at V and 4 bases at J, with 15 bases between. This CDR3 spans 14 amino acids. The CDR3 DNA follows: TGTGCCTGGAGTTGGCAGGGGCATGGATACGAGCAGTACTTC. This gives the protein CAWSWQGHGYEQYF.